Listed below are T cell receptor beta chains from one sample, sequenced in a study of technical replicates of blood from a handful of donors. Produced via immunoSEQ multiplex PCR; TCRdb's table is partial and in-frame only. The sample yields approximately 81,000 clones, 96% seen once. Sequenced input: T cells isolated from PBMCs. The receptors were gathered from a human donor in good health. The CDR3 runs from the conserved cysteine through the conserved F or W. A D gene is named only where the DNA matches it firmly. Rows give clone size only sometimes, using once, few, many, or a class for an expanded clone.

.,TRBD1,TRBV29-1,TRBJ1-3,TGCAGCGCAACCGGGACAGGGGGAAACACCATATATTTT,CSATGTGGNTIYF
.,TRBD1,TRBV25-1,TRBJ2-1,TGTGCCAGCAGTGGGACCCGGGACAGGGGGTTCTTC,CASSGTRDRGFF
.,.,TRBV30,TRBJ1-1,TGTGCCTGCGTCACTCTGGGGGCTAATGAAGCTTTCTTT,CACVTLGANEAFF
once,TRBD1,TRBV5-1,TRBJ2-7,TGCGCCAGCAGCATAGGACAGGGGGGTACCTACGAGCAGTACTTC,CASSIGQGGTYEQYF
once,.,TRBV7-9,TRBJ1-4,TGTGCCAGCAGCTTACTAGCCTTGGGTGAAAAACTGTTTTTT,CASSLLALGEKLFF
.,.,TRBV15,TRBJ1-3,TGTGCCACCAGCGAGAGGGTTGGCGGGAGCTCTGGAAACACCATATATTTT,CATSERVGGSSGNTIYF
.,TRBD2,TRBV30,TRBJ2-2,TGTGCCTGGATACCCCTCCTCCTGCGGGAGAAATACACCGGGGAGCTGTTTTTT,CAWIPLLLREKYTGELFF
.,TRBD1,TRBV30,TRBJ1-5,TGTGCCTGGAGTGTCTCCGGACAGGGCCAAGGGCCCCAGCATTTT,CAWSVSGQGQGPQHF
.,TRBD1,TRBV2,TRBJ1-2,TGTGCCAGCAGTGATGGACAGGGTCGCTATGGCTACACCTTC,CASSDGQGRYGYTF
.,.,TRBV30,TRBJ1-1,TGTGCCTTTAGAGGGCAGGCAGCTTTCTTT,CAFRGQAAFF
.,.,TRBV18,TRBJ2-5,TGTGCCAGCTCACCACGTGAGGAGACCCAGTACTTC,CASSPREETQYF
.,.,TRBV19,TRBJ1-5,TGTGCCAGTACCCCGATACAGGGAGATCAGCCCCAGCATTTT,CASTPIQGDQPQHF
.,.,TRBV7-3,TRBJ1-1,TGTGCCAGCAGCTTAAGAGGGAGGGTGGACACTGAAGCTTTCTTT,CASSLRGRVDTEAFF
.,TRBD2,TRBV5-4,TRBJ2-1,TGTGCCAGCAGCTTCCAACTAGCGGGTCCTAATGAGCAGTTCTTC,CASSFQLAGPNEQFF
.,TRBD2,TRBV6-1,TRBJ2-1,TGTGCCAGCAGTGAGGCGGGAGGGGTTGGCAATGAGCAGTTCTTC,CASSEAGGVGNEQFF
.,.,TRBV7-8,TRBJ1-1,TGTGCCAGCAGCTACGGGGTGCGCACTGAAGCTTTCTTT,CASSYGVRTEAFF
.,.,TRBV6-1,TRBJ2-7,TGTGCCAGCAGTGAATCTAGCGCATACTCCTACGAGCAGTACTTC,CASSESSAYSYEQYF
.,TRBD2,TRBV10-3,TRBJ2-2,TGTGCCATCAGTGAGTCGAAGCTGCTCGCGGGAGGCACCGGGGAGCTGTTTTTT,CAISESKLLAGGTGELFF
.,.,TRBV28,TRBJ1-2,TGTGCCAGCAGTTTTGGAGCCGGCTACACCTTC,CASSFGAGYTF
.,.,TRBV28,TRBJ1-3,TGTGCCAGCACCTACAGTTACTCTGGAAACACCATATATTTT,CASTYSYSGNTIYF
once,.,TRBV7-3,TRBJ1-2,TGTGCCAGCAGCTTATCAGCTAACTATGGCTACACCTTC,CASSLSANYGYTF
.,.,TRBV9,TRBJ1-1,TGTGCCAGCAGCGCCCAAACCAGGGATGGCCCTGAAGCTTTCTTT,CASSAQTRDGPEAFF
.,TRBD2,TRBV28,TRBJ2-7,TGTGCCAGCCGCCTTCCGGGACTAGCAGGCTACGAGCAGTACTTC,CASRLPGLAGYEQYF
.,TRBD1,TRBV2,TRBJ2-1,TGTGCCAGCAGTGAAGATTGGGGGACAGGGGGGTACAATGAGCAGTTCTTC,CASSEDWGTGGYNEQFF
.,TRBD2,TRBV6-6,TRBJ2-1,TGTGCCAGCAGTTACACGGGAGGCTCCTACAATGAGCAGTTCTTC,CASSYTGGSYNEQFF
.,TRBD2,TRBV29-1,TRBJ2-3,TGCAGCGTAGACCTTAGGACTAGCGGGAGACCTGATACGCAGTATTTT,CSVDLRTSGRPDTQYF
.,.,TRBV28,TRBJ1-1,TGTGCCAGCAGACTTAGGGGCCATGGGACTGAAGCTTTCTTT,CASRLRGHGTEAFF
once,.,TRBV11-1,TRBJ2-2,TGTGCCAGCAGCTTAGATGGGACACTCGGGGAGCTGTTTTTT,CASSLDGTLGELFF
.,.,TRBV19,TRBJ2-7,TGTGCCAGTAGTAAAACAGGGAATAGGTACGAGCAGTACTTC,CASSKTGNRYEQYF
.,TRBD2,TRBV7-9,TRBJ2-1,TGTGCCAGCAGCCCTCGGGGAGCGGGGATCTACAATGAGCAGTTCTTC,CASSPRGAGIYNEQFF
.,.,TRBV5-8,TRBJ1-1,TGTGCCAGCAGCGCAGGGCTCGTGGTTCACACTGAAGCTTTCTTT,CASSAGLVVHTEAFF
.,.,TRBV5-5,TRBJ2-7,TGTGCCAGCAGCTTGGCCCTAGTGAGCTACGAGCAGTACTTC,CASSLALVSYEQYF
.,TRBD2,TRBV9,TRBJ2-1,TGTGCCAGCAGCGTGACTAGCGGGCTTTACAATGAGCAGTTCTTC,CASSVTSGLYNEQFF
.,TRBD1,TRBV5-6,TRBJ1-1,TGTGCCAGCAGCGGGGGACAGGGGGTGGGGGCTGAAGCTTTCTTT,CASSGGQGVGAEAFF
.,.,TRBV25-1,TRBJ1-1,TGTGCCAGCAGAAGGGGGGGGAACACTGAAGCTTTCTTT,CASRRGGNTEAFF
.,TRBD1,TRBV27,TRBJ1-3,TGTGCCAGCAGTCTCGGACAGGGTGGAAACACCATATATTTT,CASSLGQGGNTIYF
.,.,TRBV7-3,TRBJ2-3,TGTGCCAGCAGCTTACCCTCTGGCGGGATAAGCACAGATACGCAGTATTTT,CASSLPSGGISTDTQYF
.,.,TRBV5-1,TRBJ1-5,TGCGCCAGCAGCTTGGAGGGGGACAATCAGCCCCAGCATTTT,CASSLEGDNQPQHF
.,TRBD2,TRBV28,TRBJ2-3,TGTGCCAGCAGACCTCTTCCGGGACTAGCGGGAGGTACAGATACGCAGTATTTT,CASRPLPGLAGGTDTQYF
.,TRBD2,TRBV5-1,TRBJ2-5,TGCGCCAGCAGCCACCCCCTGCGGGAGAGGGGAGAGACCCAGTACTTC,CASSHPLRERGETQYF